The 6 T cell receptor beta chains listed next were all sequenced from one sample in a study of cytomegalovirus exposure and HLA in healthy donors. The protocol was immunoSEQ multiplex PCR, while the TCRdb copy is restricted to in-frame clones and leaves out a portion. The sample comprises under 250,000 clones, approximately 87% of which are singletons, and around 5.4% rests with the top ten. The sample taken for sequencing was PBMCs. Every receptor here comes from a woman between 18 and 29 years old in good health and CMV-seronegative.

This clone was recorded only once. CDR3 protein: CASSLGLGEYEQYF. CDR3 nucleotides: TGCGCCAGCAGCTTAGGACTAGGGGAGTACGAGCAGTACTTC. The rearrangement joins TRBV5-1 to TRBJ2-7; TRBD2 matches 7 bases. CDR3 length: 14 residues. Germline-derived CDR1 and CDR2 are SGHRS and YFSETQ. Trimming took 2 bases from V and 4 from J; bases not matched to a gene: 6.

With regard to this clone: The same CDR3 is also encoded by other DNA sequences in this sample. The chain combines TRBV6-5 with TRBJ1-2; D call uncertain. The V end was cut by 0 bases, the J end by 2 bases, with 7 bases between. This CDR3 is built from 14 residues. Germline CDR1 and CDR2: MNHEY and SVGAGI. The CDR3 loop is CASSYSAENYGYTF. DNA of the CDR3: TGTGCCAGCAGTTACTCCGCGGAAAACTATGGCTACACCTTC.

The chain has TRBV9 and TRBJ1-2, with 10 positions matching TRBD1. Germline-derived CDR1 and CDR2 are SGDLS and YYNGEE. V was pared by 3 bases and J by 5 bases, with 1 base of the junction left unmatched. This CDR3 is built from 13 residues. The DNA of the CDR3 is TGTGCCAGCAGCGGGGGACAGGGGTATGGCTACACCTTC. Translation gives CASSGGQGYGYTF.

The chain is built from TRBV7-3 and TRBJ2-2; 7 bases match TRBD1. CDR3 length: 16 amino acids. Germline lookup yields CDR1 SGHTA and CDR2 FQGTGA. Trimming at V came to 1 base and at J to 1 base, leaving 3 bases not matched to a gene. CDR3 loop: CASSLITGENTGELFF. CDR3 bases: TGTGCCAGCAGCTTAATAACAGGGGAGAACACCGGGGAGCTGTTTTTT.

The J gene is TRBJ2-1, the V gene TRBV5-1; weak D call: TRBD2 (6 bases). Trimming took 1 base from V and 2 from J, leaving 13 bases between them. The CDR3 spans 16 residues. Germline V gene sequence: CDR1 SGHRS, CDR2 YFSETQ. The CDR3 protein is CASSLSAGPTYNEQFF. CDR3 sequence (DNA): TGCGCCAGCAGCTTGTCGGCGGGACCAACCTACAATGAGCAGTTCTTC.

The chain employs TRBV29-1 and TRBJ2-1; 9 nucleotides line up with TRBD2. The CDR3 covers 15 residues. J lost 6 bases, V lost 4 bases, and 10 bases had no gene match. CDR1 and CDR2 from the germline V gene are SQVTM and ANQGSEA. The CDR3 DNA reads TGCAGCGTTGCCTATAGCGGGAGACCCTTCAATGAGCAGTTCTTC. This gives the protein CSVAYSGRPFNEQFF.